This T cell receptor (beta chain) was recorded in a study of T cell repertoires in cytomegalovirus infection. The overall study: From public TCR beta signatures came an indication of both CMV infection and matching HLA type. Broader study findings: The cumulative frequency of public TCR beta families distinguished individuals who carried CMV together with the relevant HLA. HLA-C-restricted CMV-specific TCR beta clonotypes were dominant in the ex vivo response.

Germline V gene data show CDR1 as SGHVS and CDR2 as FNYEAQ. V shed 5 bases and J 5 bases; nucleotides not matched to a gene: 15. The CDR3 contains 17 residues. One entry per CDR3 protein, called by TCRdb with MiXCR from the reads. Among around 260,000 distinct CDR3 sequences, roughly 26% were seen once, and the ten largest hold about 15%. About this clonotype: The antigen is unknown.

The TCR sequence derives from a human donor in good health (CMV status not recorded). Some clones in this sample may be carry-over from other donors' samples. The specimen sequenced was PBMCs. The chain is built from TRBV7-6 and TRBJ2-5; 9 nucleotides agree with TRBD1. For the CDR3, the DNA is TGTGCCAGCAGCGCTTCCCTAGGGACAGGGACGAAGGAGACCCAGTACTTC. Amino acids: CASSASLGTGTKETQYF.